The present TCR beta chain was sequenced within a study of blood T cell repertoires in COVID-19. Looking at the study overall: The study drew acute and convalescent COVID-19 samples from the United States, Italy and Spain.

Profiled with immunoSEQ multiplex PCR; TCRdb holds only in-frame clones, not every one. The data contain some 87,000 clones, over 70% of them seen just once; the ten biggest clones take up 39%. The CDR3 consists of 13 residues. Germline CDR1 and CDR2: SNHLY and FYNNEI. Trimming took 9 bases from V and 7 from J; bases not matched to a gene: 5. This sequence joins TRBV2 and TRBJ2-1; 11 nucleotides align to TRBD2. Sequencing used peripheral blood. The TCR originated in a man aged 80 or over with active or convalescent COVID-19. The CDR3 sequence: CASQGLAVNEQFF. The CDR3 bases are TGTGCCAGTCAGGGACTAGCGGTTAATGAGCAGTTCTTC.